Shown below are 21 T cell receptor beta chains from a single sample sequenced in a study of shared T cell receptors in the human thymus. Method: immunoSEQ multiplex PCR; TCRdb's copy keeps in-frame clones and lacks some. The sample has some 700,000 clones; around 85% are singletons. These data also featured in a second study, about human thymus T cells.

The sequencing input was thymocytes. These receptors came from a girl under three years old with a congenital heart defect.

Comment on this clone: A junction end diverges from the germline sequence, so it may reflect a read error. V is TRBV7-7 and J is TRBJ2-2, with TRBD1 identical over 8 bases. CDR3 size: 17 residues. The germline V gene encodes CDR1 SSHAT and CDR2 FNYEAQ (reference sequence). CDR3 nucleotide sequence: TGTGCTAGCAGCTTAGAAGGGGACAGGTTTCTGACTGGGGAGCTGTTTTTT. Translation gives CASSLEGDRFLTGELFF.

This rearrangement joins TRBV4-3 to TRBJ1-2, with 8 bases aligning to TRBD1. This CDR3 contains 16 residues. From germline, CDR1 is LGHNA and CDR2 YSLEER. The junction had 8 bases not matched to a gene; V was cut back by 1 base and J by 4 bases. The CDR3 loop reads CASSQGVGDRIYGYTF. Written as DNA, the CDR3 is TGCGCCAGCAGCCAAGGTGTAGGGGACAGGATCTATGGCTACACCTTC.

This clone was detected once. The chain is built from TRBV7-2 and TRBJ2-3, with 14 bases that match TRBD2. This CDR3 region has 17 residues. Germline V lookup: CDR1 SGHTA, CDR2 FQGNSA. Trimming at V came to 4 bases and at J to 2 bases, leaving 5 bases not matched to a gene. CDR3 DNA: TGTGCCAGCAGCTACGGACTAGCGGGGGGCAACACAGATACGCAGTATTTT. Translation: CASSYGLAGGNTDTQYF.

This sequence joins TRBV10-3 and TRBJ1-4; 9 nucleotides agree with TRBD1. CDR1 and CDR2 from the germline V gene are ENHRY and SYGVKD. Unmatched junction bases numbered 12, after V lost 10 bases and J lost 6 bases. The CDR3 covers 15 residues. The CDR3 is CATRTGDLYYEKLFF. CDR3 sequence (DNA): TGTGCCACCCGGACAGGGGATCTTTACTATGAAAAACTGTTTTTT.

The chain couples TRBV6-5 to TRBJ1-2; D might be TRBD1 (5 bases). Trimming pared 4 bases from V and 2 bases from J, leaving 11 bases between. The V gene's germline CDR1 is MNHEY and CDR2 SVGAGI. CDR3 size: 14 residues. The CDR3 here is CASSSLTANYGYTF. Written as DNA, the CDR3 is TGTGCCAGCAGTTCCCTGACAGCAAACTATGGCTACACCTTC.

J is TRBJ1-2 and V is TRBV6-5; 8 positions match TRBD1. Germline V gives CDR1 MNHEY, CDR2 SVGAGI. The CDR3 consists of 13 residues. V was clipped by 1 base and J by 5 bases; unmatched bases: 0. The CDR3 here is CASSYYRGYGYTF. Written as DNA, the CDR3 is TGTGCCAGCAGTTACTACAGGGGGTATGGCTACACCTTC.

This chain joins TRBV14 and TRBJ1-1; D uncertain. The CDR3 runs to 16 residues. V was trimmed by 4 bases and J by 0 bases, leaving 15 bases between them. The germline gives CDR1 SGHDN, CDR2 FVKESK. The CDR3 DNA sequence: TGTGCCAGCAGCCCCTCCCCCCCCTCTCTGAACACTGAAGCTTTCTTT. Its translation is CASSPSPPSLNTEAFF. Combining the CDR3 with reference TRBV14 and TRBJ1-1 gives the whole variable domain EAGVTQFPSHSVIEKGQTVTLRCDPISGHDNLYWYRRVMGKEIKFLLHFVKESKQDESGMPNNRFLAERTGGTYSTLKVQPAELEDSGVYFCASSPSPPSLNTEAFFGQGTRLTVV.

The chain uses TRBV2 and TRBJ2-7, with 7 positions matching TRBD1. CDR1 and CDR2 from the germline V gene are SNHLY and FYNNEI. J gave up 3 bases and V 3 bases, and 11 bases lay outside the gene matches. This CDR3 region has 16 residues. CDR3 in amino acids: CASSEQPYRGYYEQYF. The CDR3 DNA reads TGTGCCAGCAGTGAGCAACCATACAGGGGATACTACGAGCAGTACTTC.

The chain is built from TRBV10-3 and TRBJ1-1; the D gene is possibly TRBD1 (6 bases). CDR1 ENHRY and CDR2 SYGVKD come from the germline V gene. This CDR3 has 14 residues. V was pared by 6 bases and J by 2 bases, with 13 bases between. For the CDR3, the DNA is TGTGCCATCAGAAGACAGGTTAGCAACACTGAAGCTTTCTTT. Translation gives CAIRRQVSNTEAFF.

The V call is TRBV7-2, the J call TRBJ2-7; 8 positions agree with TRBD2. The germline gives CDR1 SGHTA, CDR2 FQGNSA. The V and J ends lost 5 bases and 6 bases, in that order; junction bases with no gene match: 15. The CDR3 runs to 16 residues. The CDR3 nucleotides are TGTGCCAGCAGCCCCACCTGGCTACTAGCGGTTCCCGAGCAGTACTTC. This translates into CASSPTWLLAVPEQYF.

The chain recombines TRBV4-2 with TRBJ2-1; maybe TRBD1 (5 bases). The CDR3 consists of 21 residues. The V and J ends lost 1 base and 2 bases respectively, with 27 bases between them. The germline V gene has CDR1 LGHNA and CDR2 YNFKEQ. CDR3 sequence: CASSQVVTCQTVYSPYNEQFF. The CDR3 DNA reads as TGTGCCAGCAGCCAAGTAGTAACTTGCCAGACAGTGTACAGCCCCTACAATGAGCAGTTCTTC.

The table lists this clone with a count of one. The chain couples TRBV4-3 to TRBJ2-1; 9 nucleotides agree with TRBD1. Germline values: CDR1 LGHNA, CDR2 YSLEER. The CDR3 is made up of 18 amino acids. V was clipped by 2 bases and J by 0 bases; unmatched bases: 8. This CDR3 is CASSQFAGTGSSYNEQFF. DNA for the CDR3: TGCGCCAGCAGCCAATTTGCCGGGACAGGGAGCTCCTACAATGAGCAGTTCTTC.

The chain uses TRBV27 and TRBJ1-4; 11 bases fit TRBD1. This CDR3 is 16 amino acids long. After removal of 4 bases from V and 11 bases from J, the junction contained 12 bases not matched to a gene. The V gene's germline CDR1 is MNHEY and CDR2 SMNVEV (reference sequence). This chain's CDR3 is CASSSLRGQGAEKLFF. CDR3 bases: TGTGCCAGCAGTTCCCTCCGAGGACAGGGGGCTGAGAAACTGTTTTTT.

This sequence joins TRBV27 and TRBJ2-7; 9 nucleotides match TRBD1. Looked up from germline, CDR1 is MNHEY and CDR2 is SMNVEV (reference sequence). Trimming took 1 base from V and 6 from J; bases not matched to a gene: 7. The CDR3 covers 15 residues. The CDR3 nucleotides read TGTGCCAGCAGTTTATTGGGACAGGGAGGTATCGAGCAGTACTTC. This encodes CASSLLGQGGIEQYF.

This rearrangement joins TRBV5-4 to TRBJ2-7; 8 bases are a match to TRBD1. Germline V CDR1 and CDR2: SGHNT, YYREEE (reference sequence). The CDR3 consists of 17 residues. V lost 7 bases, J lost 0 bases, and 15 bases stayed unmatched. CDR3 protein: CASQLIPPGQASYEQYF. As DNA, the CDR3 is TGTGCCAGCCAGCTCATACCTCCGGGACAGGCCTCCTACGAGCAGTACTTC.

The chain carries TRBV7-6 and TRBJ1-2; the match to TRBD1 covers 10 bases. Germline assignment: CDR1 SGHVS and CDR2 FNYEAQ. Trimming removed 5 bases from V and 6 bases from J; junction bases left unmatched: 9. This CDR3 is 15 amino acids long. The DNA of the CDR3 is TGTGCCAGCAGCAACCGGGACAGGGGTGCTCATGGCTACACCTTC. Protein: CASSNRDRGAHGYTF.

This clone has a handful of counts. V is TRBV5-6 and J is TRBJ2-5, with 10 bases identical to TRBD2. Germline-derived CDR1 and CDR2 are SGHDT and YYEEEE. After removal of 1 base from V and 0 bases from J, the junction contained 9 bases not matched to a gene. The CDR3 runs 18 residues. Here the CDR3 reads CASSLTERGGNYQETQYF. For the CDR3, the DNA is TGTGCCAGCAGCTTGACCGAGCGGGGGGGAAACTACCAAGAGACCCAGTACTTC.

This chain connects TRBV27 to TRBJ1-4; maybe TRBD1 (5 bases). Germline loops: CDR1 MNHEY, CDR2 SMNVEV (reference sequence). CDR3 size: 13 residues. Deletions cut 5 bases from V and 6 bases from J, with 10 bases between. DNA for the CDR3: TGTGCCAGCAGTCGCAGGGAGGATGAAAAACTGTTTTTT. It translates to CASSRREDEKLFF.

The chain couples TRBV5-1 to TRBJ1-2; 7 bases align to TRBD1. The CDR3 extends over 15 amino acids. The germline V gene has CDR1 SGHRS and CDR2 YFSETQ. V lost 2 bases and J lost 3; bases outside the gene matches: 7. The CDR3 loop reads CASSFVQGRYYGYTF. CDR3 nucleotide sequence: TGCGCCAGCAGCTTTGTACAGGGGCGGTACTATGGCTACACCTTC.

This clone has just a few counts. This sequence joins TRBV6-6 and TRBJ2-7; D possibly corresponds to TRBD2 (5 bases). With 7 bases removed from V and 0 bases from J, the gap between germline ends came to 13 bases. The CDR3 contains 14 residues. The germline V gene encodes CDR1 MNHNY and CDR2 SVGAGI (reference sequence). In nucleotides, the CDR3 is TGTGCCAGCACTGGACTGGCAACCTCCTACGAGCAGTACTTC. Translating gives CASTGLATSYEQYF.

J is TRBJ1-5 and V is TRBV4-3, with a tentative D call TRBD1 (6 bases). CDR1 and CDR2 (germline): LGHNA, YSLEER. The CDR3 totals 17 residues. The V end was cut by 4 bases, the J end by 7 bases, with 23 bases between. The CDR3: CASSPQGYSPTGQPQHF. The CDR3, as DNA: TGCGCCAGCAGCCCCCAGGGGTATTCTCCTACGGGGCAGCCCCAGCATTTT.